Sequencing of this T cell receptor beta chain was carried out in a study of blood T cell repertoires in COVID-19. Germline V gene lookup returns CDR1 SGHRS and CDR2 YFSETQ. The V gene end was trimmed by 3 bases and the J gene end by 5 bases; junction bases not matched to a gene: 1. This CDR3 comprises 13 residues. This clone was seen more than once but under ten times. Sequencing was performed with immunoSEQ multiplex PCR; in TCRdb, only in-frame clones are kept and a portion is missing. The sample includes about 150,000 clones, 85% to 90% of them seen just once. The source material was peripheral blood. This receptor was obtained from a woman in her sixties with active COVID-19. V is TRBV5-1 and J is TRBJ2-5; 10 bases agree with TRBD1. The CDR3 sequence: CASSSGQGETQYF. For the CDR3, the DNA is TGCGCCAGCAGCTCGGGACAGGGGGAGACCCAGTACTTC.